The clone carrying this TCR beta chain is classed as medium-sized. What it recognizes is unknown. This sample was included in a study of glioma-infiltrating T cells. V gave up 5 bases and J gave up 2 bases; unmatched junction bases: 7. The germline V gene has CDR1 SGHTA and CDR2 FQGNSA. The CDR3 extends over 16 amino acids. The iRepertoire nested amplicon-rescue multiplex PCR amplified TCR alpha and beta CDR3s from RNA. One-step reverse transcription and amplification started from approximately 100-400 ng of tissue mRNA or PBMC total RNA. MiXCR was run by TCRdb on the multiplex PCR reads, yielding one entry per CDR3 protein. The table has 800 to 850 distinct CDR3 sequences, less than 20% seen once. Study results and caveats: Non-neoplastic patients had below-expected tissue-blood divergence, while all gliomas exceeded expectation. Tissue and blood shared very few CDR3 sequences.

The sequencing sample was made of glioma tissue, nonneoplastic brain tissue, or PBMCs (not recorded which). The TCR was taken from a human donor with low-grade glioma or glioblastoma, undergoing nonglioma brain surgery, or in good health (not recorded which). The V and J genes are TRBV7-2 and TRBJ2-3; 10 nucleotides align to TRBD2. The CDR3 DNA reads TGTGCCAGCAGCCCAGGACTAGCGGTTTCCACAGATACGCAGTATTTT. This encodes CASSPGLAVSTDTQYF.